Listed here is a single T cell receptor beta chain. Antigen specificity is unknown. The data belong to a study of T cells and Merkel cell carcinoma outcomes. Study results and caveats: Reportedly, T-cell repertoire with density predicts Merkel cell carcinoma outcomes.

Using immunoSEQ multiplex PCR, the repertoire was profiled, and TCRdb retains in-frame clones only, with some absent. This sample yields some 14,000 clones, of which 80% to 95% are seen a single time; roughly 2% belongs to the top ten. The sequence came from a human donor with Merkel cell carcinoma. Sequencing was carried out using tumor tissue from Merkel cell carcinoma.

For the CDR3, the DNA is TGTGCCAGCAGCCCCCGCCTTATCTGGAGGGACAGTAAGTCCGGGGAGCTGTTTTTT. It encodes CASSPRLIWRDSKSGELFF. The chain links TRBV9 to TRBJ2-2, with D possibly TRBD1 on 7 matching bases. Trimming removed 4 bases at V and 6 bases at J, with 28 bases between. Germline-derived CDR1 and CDR2 are SGDLS and YYNGEE. CDR3 length: 19 residues.